Listed below are T cell receptor beta chains from one sample, sequenced in a study of shared clonotypes between healthy human individuals. Using immunoSEQ multiplex PCR, the repertoire was profiled, and TCRdb retains in-frame clones only, with some absent. This table has about 800,000 clones, about 96% appearing once. The sample was naive CD8+ T cells sorted from blood. These receptors came from a man aged 25-45 years in good health. CDR3s include the opening cysteine and the closing phenylalanine or tryptophan. A D gene is named only where the DNA matches it firmly. A clone size is listed for some rows: how often the clone was seen (once, few, many), or a class if it is expanded.

clone size	V gene	D gene	J gene	CDR3 length	CDR3 DNA	CDR3 protein
once	TRBV5-1	NA	TRBJ2-6	15	TGCGCCAGCAGCGAAGGGTACTCTGGGGCCAACGTCCTGACTTTC	CASSEGYSGANVLTF
NA	TRBV5-6	TRBD1	TRBJ2-1	15	TGTGCCAGCAGCCTGGCACAGGGGGCGATGAATGAGCAGTTCTTC	CASSLAQGAMNEQFF
NA	TRBV4-1	NA	TRBJ2-1	14	TGCGCCAGCAGCCCTGGGGAGTGGAGCAATGAGCAGTTCTTC	CASSPGEWSNEQFF
once	TRBV29-1	TRBD2	TRBJ2-1	16	TGCAGCGTTGAGGGAGTTGGCGGGAGGACCTACAATGAGCAGTTCTTC	CSVEGVGGRTYNEQFF
NA	TRBV7-9	NA	TRBJ2-7	11	TGTGCCAGCAGCGACAACTACGAGCAGTACTTC	CASSDNYEQYF
once	TRBV19	NA	TRBJ1-5	14	TGTGCCAGTAGTATTATGGGGTCAAATCAGCCCCAGCATTTT	CASSIMGSNQPQHF
NA	TRBV9	NA	TRBJ2-3	11	TGTGCCAGCAGCGCCACCGATACGCAGTATTTT	CASSATDTQYF
NA	TRBV30	NA	TRBJ2-1	12	TGTGCCTGGACGCCAACTAGTACTGAGCAGTTCTTC	CAWTPTSTEQFF
NA	TRBV5-1	NA	TRBJ1-1	16	TGCGCCAGCAGCTTGCTGTGCCGGCGGGGGGACACTGAAGCTTTCTTT	CASSLLCRRGDTEAFF
NA	TRBV27	NA	TRBJ2-7	15	TGTGCCAGCAGTTACACTTCAGGGGAGCCCTACGAGCAGTACTTC	CASSYTSGEPYEQYF
NA	TRBV30	NA	TRBJ1-1	13	TGTGCCTGGATGGGCACGATGAACACTGAAGCTTTCTTT	CAWMGTMNTEAFF
NA	TRBV4-3	TRBD2	TRBJ2-1	19	TGCGCCAGCAGCCAAGACGTGGCCTACATAGCGGGAGCGTACAATGAGCAGTTCTTC	CASSQDVAYIAGAYNEQFF
NA	TRBV11-2	TRBD1	TRBJ2-1	13	TGTGCCAGCAGCCACAGGGGGCTCGATGAGCAGTTCTTC	CASSHRGLDEQFF
NA	TRBV4-1	NA	TRBJ1-1	13	TGCGCCAGCAGCTCCAAACGCGCCGCTGAAGCTTTCTTT	CASSSKRAAEAFF
NA	TRBV9	NA	TRBJ2-1	19	TGTGCCAGCAGCGTAGGTGGGGGGCTAGGAAGATCCTCCTACAATGAGCAGTTCTTC	CASSVGGGLGRSSYNEQFF
NA	TRBV29-1	NA	TRBJ1-1	13	TGCAGCGGCTTCTGGACAACTAACACTGAAGCTTTCTTT	CSGFWTTNTEAFF
NA	TRBV28	NA	TRBJ2-7	11	TGTGCCAGTAGTAATTCGGGGGAGCAGTACTTC	CASSNSGEQYF
NA	TRBV2	NA	TRBJ2-7	13	TGTGCCAGCCCGGGATCCGCTAGTGCCGAGCAGTACTTC	CASPGSASAEQYF
NA	TRBV27	TRBD2	TRBJ2-1	18	TGTGCCAGCAGCCCGGAACCGGGACTAGCGACTACCTACAATGAGCAGTTCTTC	CASSPEPGLATTYNEQFF
NA	TRBV28	NA	TRBJ1-4	14	TGTGCCAGCAGTTTACAGGGGACCGATGAAAAACTGTTTTTT	CASSLQGTDEKLFF
NA	TRBV28	NA	TRBJ2-7	14	TGTGCCAGCAGTTTTCGTGAGACCTCCTACGAGCAGTACTTC	CASSFRETSYEQYF
NA	TRBV13	NA	TRBJ2-2	13	TGTGCCAGCAGCTTAGTGCTGACCGGGGAGCTGTTTTTT	CASSLVLTGELFF
NA	TRBV11-2	TRBD1	TRBJ2-7	13	TGTGCCAGCAGCGCCGGACAGGGGGGTGAGCAGTACTTC	CASSAGQGGEQYF
NA	TRBV19	TRBD2	TRBJ2-1	14	TGTGCCAGTAGTCTGGCGGGAGCTCTCGATGAGCAGTTCTTC	CASSLAGALDEQFF
NA	TRBV4-1	TRBD1	TRBJ2-2	15	TGCGCCAGCAGCCACCCAGGACAGGGTGGCGGGGAGCTGTTTTTT	CASSHPGQGGGELFF
NA	TRBV5-6	NA	TRBJ1-1	15	TGTGCCAGCAGCCCTAATACGGGAGGGAACACTGAAGCTTTCTTT	CASSPNTGGNTEAFF
NA	TRBV15	TRBD1	TRBJ1-1	15	TGTGCCACCAGCACGGACAGGCCCATGAACACTGAAGCTTTCTTT	CATSTDRPMNTEAFF